The TCR beta chain under discussion was sequenced for a study of beta chain features in type 1 diabetes. Study findings and constraints: Among patients with Type 1 diabetes, TCRB CDR3s were moderately but significantly shorter in every one of the four CD4+ subsets. Whether HLA type affects TCRB rearrangement stayed undetermined in the present work.

The entirety of the isolated RNA underwent reverse transcription, so expressed TCRB transcripts were sequenced. The repertoire was sequenced with immunoSEQ multiplex PCR; TCRdb's copy has only in-frame clones and lacks some. Among some 48,000 clones listed, approximately 40% were seen once. With regard to this clone: Its specificity is unknown.

Trimming stripped 5 bases from V and 8 bases from J, with 10 bases between. Germline V CDR1 and CDR2: LNHDA, SQIVND (reference sequence). The CDR3 is made up of 12 amino acids. The specimen was stem cell memory CD4+ T cells from blood. The genes are TRBV19 and TRBJ2-1; possibly TRBD2 for D (6 bases). The sequence was collected from a man under 40 with type 1 diabetes. In nucleotides, the CDR3 is TGTGCCAGTAGTCAAACTAGCCATGAGCAGTTCTTC. This codes for CASSQTSHEQFF.